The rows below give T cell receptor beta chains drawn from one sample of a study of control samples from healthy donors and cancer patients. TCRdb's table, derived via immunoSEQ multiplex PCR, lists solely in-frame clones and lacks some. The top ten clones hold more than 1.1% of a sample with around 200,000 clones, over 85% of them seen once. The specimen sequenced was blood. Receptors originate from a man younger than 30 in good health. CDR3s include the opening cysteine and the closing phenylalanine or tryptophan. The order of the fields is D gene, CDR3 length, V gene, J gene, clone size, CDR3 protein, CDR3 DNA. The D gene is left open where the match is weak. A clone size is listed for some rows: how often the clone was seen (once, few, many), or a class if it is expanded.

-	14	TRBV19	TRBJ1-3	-	CASSQGLSGNTIYF	TGTGCCAGTAGCCAGGGTCTCTCTGGAAACACCATATATTTT
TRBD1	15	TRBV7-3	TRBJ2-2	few	CASRRTGGAGGELFF	TGTGCCAGCAGGCGAACAGGGGGCGCCGGCGGGGAGCTGTTTTTT
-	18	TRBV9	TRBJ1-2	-	CASSAREKGSVYFYGYTF	TGTGCCAGCAGCGCCCGCGAGAAGGGTTCCGTATATTTCTATGGCTACACCTTC
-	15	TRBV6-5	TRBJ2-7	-	CASSPEGLRSYEQYF	TGTGCCAGCAGCCCGGAGGGGTTACGCTCCTACGAGCAGTACTTC
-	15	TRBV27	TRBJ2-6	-	CASSLWGSGANVLTF	TGTGCCAGCAGTTTATGGGGCTCTGGGGCCAACGTCCTGACTTTC
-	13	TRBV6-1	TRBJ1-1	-	CASSEVGGPEAFF	TGTGCCAGCAGTGAAGTGGGAGGCCCTGAAGCTTTCTTT
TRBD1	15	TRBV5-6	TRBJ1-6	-	CASSLGQGESSPLHF	TGTGCCAGCAGCTTGGGACAGGGAGAAAGTTCACCCCTCCACTTT
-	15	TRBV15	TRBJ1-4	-	CATSRVREGWEKLFF	TGTGCCACCAGCAGGGTCCGTGAAGGATGGGAAAAACTGTTTTTT
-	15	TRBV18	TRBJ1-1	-	CASSPRAGRNTEAFF	TGTGCCAGCTCACCACGGGCAGGGAGGAACACTGAAGCTTTCTTT
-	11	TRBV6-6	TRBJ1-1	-	CASSPRAQAFF	TGTGCCAGCAGCCCGCGAGCGCAGGCTTTCTTT
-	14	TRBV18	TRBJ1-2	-	CASSPSNLVGGYTF	TGTGCCAGCTCACCATCCAACCTTGTGGGAGGCTACACCTTC
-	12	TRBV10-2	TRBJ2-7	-	CASQGPVYEQYF	TGCGCCAGCCAGGGTCCAGTCTACGAGCAGTACTTC
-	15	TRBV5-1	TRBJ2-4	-	CASSLDGTALNIQYF	TGCGCCAGCAGCTTGGACGGGACGGCCCTAAACATTCAGTACTTC
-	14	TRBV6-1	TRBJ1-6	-	CASSERRTNSPLHF	TGTGCCAGCAGTGAAAGGAGGACCAATTCACCCCTCCACTTT
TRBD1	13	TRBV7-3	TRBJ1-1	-	CASSPGTGNSAFF	TGTGCCAGCAGCCCAGGGACAGGGAATAGTGCTTTCTTT
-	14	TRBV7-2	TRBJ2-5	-	CASSPNPGGETQYF	TGTGCCAGCAGCCCAAACCCGGGTGGGGAGACCCAGTACTTC
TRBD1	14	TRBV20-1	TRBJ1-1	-	CSASTGTGLRRAFF	TGCAGTGCTAGTACCGGGACAGGGCTGCGGAGGGCTTTCTTT
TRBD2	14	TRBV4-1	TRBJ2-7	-	CASSRVIWGGEQYF	TGCGCCAGCAGCCGAGTAATTTGGGGGGGCGAGCAGTACTTC
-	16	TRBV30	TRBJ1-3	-	CAWSQPGVDSGNTIYF	TGTGCCTGGAGCCAACCAGGGGTGGACTCTGGAAACACCATATATTTT
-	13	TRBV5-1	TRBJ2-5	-	CASSLGVEETQYF	TGCGCCAGCAGCTTGGGAGTTGAAGAGACCCAGTACTTC
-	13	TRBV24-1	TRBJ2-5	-	CATMGEGEETQYF	TGTGCCACCATGGGCGAGGGGGAGGAGACCCAGTACTTC
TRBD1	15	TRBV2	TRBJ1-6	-	CASRRQGALNSPLHF	TGTGCCAGCAGACGACAGGGGGCGCTTAATTCACCCCTCCACTTT